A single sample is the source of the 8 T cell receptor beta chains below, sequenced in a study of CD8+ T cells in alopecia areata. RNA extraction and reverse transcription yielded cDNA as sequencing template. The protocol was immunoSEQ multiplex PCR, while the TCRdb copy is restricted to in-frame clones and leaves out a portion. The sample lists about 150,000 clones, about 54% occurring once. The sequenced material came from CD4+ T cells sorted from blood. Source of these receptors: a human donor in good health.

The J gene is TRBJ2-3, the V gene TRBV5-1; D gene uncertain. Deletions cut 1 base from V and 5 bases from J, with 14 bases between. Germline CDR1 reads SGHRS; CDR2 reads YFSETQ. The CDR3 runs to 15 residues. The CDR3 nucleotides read TGCGCCAGCAGCTTGAATTGGGCGGCAGGAGATACGCAGTATTTT. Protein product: CASSLNWAAGDTQYF.

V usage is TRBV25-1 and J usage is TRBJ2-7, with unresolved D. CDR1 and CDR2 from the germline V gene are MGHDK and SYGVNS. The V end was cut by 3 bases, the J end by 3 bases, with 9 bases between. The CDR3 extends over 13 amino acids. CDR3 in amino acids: CASSDYGLYEQYF. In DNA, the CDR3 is TGTGCCAGCAGTGATTACGGTCTCTACGAGCAGTACTTC.

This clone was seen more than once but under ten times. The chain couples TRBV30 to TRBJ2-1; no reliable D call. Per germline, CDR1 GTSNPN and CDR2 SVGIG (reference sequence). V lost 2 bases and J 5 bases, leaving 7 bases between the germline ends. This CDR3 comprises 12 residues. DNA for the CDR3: TGTGCCTGGAGTTTTAATGACAATGAGCAGTTCTTC. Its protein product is CAWSFNDNEQFF.

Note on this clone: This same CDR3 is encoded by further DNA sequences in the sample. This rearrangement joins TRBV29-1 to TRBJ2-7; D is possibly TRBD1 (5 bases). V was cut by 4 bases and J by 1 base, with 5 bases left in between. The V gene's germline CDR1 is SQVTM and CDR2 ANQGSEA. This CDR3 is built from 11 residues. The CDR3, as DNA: TGCAGCGTTGCAGGGTCCTACGAGCAGTACTTC. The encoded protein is CSVAGSYEQYF.

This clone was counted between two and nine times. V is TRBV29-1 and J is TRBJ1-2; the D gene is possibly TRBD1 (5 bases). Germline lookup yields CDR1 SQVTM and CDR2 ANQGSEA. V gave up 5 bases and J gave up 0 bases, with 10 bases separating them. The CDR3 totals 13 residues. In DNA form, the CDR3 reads TGCAGCGTTCCAGGGACTACTAACTATGGCTACACCTTC. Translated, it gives CSVPGTTNYGYTF.

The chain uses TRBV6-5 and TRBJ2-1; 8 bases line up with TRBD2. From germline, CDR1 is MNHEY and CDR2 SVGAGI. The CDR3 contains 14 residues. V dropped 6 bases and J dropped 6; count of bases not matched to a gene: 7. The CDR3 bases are TGTGCCAGCAGGTTAAGCGGGAGCGGCAATGAGCAGTTCTTC. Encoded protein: CASRLSGSGNEQFF.

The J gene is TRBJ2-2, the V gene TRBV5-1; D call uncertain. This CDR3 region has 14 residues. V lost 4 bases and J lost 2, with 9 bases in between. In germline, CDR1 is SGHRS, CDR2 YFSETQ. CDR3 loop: CASSPLVNTGELFF. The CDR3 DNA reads TGCGCCAGCAGCCCGCTGGTCAACACCGGGGAGCTGTTTTTT. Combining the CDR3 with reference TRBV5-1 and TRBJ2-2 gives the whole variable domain KAGVTQTPRYLIKTRGQQVTLSCSPISGHRSVSWYQQTPGQGLQFLFEYFSETQRNKGNFPGRFSGRQFSNSRSEMNVSTLELGDSALYLCASSPLVNTGELFFGEGSRLTVL.

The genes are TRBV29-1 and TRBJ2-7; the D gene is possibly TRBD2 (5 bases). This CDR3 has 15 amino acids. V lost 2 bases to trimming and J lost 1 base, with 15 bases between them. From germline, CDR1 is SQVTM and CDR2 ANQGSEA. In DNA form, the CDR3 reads TGCAGCGTTGAAAGGGTAGGAGGTAAATCCTACGAGCAGTACTTC. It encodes CSVERVGGKSYEQYF.